This T cell receptor beta chain was obtained from a study of PD-L1 blockade in urothelial cancer. Study-level information: Analysis of blood occurred 3 weeks (second dose) and 6 weeks after treatment start.

Time point indicated: pretreatment peripheral blood. This clone has just a few counts. Data came from immunoSEQ multiplex PCR; TCRdb stores just in-frame clones and leaves some out. This sample yields 80,000 to 90,000 clones, of which more than 70% are seen a single time; roughly 14% belongs to the top ten. Per germline, CDR1 SGHTA and CDR2 FQGNSA. CDR3 length equals 12 residues. The germline V and J ends were trimmed by 0 bases and 10 bases, with 10 bases remaining between them. The specimen comprised PBMCs, sampled around atezolizumab (anti-PD-L1) treatment. The TCR sequence derives from a man in his 60s with urothelial cancer. The chain combines TRBV7-2 with TRBJ2-7; D is perhaps TRBD2 (6 bases). In DNA, the CDR3 is TGTGCCAGCAGCTTAGCTGTGACTAGTCAGTACTTC. Translating gives CASSLAVTSQYF.